The following is a TCR beta chain sequence with its context. Trimming cost V 4 bases and J 4 bases, with 10 bases left between them. CDR3 length: 13 residues. Germline values: CDR1 ENHRY, CDR2 SYGVKD. Assay used: immunoSEQ multiplex PCR; TCRdb lists only in-frame clones, some missing. The data show almost 5,000 clones, under 13% seen once. This sample was taken from a study of tumour-infiltrating T cells in Burkitt lymphoma. Whole-study context: Overall and progression-free survival were predicted by productive clonality.

This sequence originates from a human donor with diffuse large B-cell lymphoma. The V call is TRBV10-3, the J call TRBJ1-2; D is unclear. Material: tumor tissue. The CDR3 region is CAISGEGTYGYTF. CDR3 DNA sequence: TGTGCCATCAGTGGTGAGGGCACCTATGGCTACACCTTC.